This is a list of T cell receptor beta chains from one sample in a study of cytomegalovirus exposure and HLA in healthy donors. This table comes from immunoSEQ multiplex PCR, and its TCRdb copy is limited to in-frame clones, with some not included. In the table there are 120,000 to 150,000 clones, approximately 79% of which are singletons. The material sequenced was PBMCs. The receptors were sampled from a woman aged 40 to 49 in good health and CMV-seropositive. Each CDR3 is given with its conserved first and last residue. A D gene is named only where the DNA matches it firmly. Not every row has a clone size; where given, it reads once, few, many or a size class.

NA	TRBV7-9	TRBJ1-1	NA	CASSLDGDTEAFF	TGTGCCAGCAGCTTAGATGGAGACACTGAAGCTTTCTTT
NA	TRBV6-1	TRBJ2-3	NA	CASSVGSGTDTQYF	TGTGCCAGCAGTGTTGGCAGCGGCACAGATACGCAGTATTTT
NA	TRBV9	TRBJ1-4	NA	CASSPGGTPTNEKLFF	TGTGCCAGCAGCCCCGGCGGAACCCCGACTAATGAAAAACTGTTTTTT
NA	TRBV2	TRBJ2-7	NA	CASKNRQSSYEQYF	TGTGCCAGCAAAAACCGCCAGTCATCCTACGAGCAGTACTTC
NA	TRBV11-2	TRBJ2-7	NA	CASSLGESASANF	TGTGCCAGCAGCTTAGGGGAGTCGGCTAGTGCAAACTTC
NA	TRBV6-1	TRBJ1-3	TRBD1	CASSRQGASGNTIYF	TGTGCCAGCAGCCGACAGGGGGCTAGTGGAAACACCATATATTTT
NA	TRBV6-1	TRBJ2-1	TRBD2	CASCGGQHYNEQFF	TGTGCCAGCTGCGGGGGGCAACACTACAATGAGCAGTTCTTC
NA	TRBV28	TRBJ1-2	NA	CASDGFSSFGYTF	TGTGCCAGCGACGGGTTCAGCTCGTTTGGCTACACCTTC
once	TRBV7-9	TRBJ2-2	NA	CASSLDLYTGRTGELFF	TGTGCCAGCAGCTTAGATCTCTATACAGGGCGCACCGGGGAGCTGTTTTTT
NA	TRBV27	TRBJ1-1	NA	CASSFGGATEAFF	TGTGCCAGCAGTTTTGGGGGGGCCACTGAAGCTTTCTTT
NA	TRBV10-3	TRBJ2-5	NA	CAITDSPRGETQYF	TGTGCCATCACTGACAGTCCTAGGGGGGAGACCCAGTACTTC
NA	TRBV10-1	TRBJ2-5	NA	CASSEGGGKKTQYF	TGCGCCAGCAGTGAAGGAGGGGGCAAAAAGACCCAGTACTTC
NA	TRBV9	TRBJ1-2	NA	CASSVQDGGYGYTF	TGTGCCAGCAGCGTACAAGACGGGGGATATGGCTACACCTTC
NA	TRBV30	TRBJ1-1	TRBD1	CACKPQTGGTEAFF	TGTGCCTGCAAACCTCAAACAGGGGGCACTGAAGCTTTCTTT
NA	TRBV18	TRBJ1-5	TRBD1	CASSPTGTGQPQHF	TGTGCCAGCTCCCCGACAGGGACCGGTCAGCCCCAGCATTTT
NA	TRBV14	TRBJ2-1	TRBD2	CASSPPPGRGTTNNNEQFF	TGTGCCAGCAGCCCCCCACCGGGTCGCGGGACTACCAATAACAATGAGCAGTTCTTC
NA	TRBV11-2	TRBJ2-5	TRBD2	CASSLGMVRGEETQYF	TGTGCCAGCAGCTTAGGCATGGTGCGGGGGGAAGAGACCCAGTACTTC
few	TRBV10-1	TRBJ2-3	NA	CASSESWAATDTQYF	TGCGCCAGCAGTGAGTCGTGGGCAGCCACAGATACGCAGTATTTT
NA	TRBV4-1	TRBJ2-7	NA	CASSQVTGSSYEQYF	TGCGCCAGCAGCCAAGTCACCGGGAGTTCCTACGAGCAGTACTTC
NA	TRBV2	TRBJ1-1	TRBD1	CASRGQVGTEAFF	TGTGCCAGCAGGGGACAGGTCGGGACTGAAGCTTTCTTT
NA	TRBV11-2	TRBJ1-5	NA	CASSLDFSQPQHF	TGTGCCAGCAGCTTAGATTTTTCACAGCCCCAGCATTTT
NA	TRBV11-2	TRBJ1-2	NA	CASSLGAIGYTF	TGTGCCAGCAGCTTAGGAGCGATTGGCTACACCTTC